The rows below give T cell receptor beta chains drawn from one sample of a study of T cell responses to AZD1222 COVID-19 vaccine. Sequencing used immunoSEQ multiplex PCR; TCRdb keeps in-frame clones, though not all of them. The data show roughly 190,000 clones, with roughly nine tenths seen just once and approximately 1.6% held by the top ten. Material: peripheral blood, obtained 28 days after the second AZD1222 dose. Receptors were obtained from an adult who received the AZD1222 COVID-19 vaccine. Both conserved end residues are part of each CDR3. Fields, in order: CDR3 DNA, CDR3 protein, D gene, V gene, clone size, J gene. A D gene is named only where the DNA matches it firmly. Clone size, where shown, is once, few, many, or a class for clones that have expanded.

CDR3nt: TGTGCCAGCAGCCTCACTGGGACCCACGGGGAGCAGTTCTTC; CDR3aa: CASSLTGTHGEQFF; d_gene: .; v_gene: TRBV9; abundance: .; j_gene: TRBJ2-1
CDR3nt: TGTGCCAGCTCACCTGAGGGGGAGACCCAGTACTTC; CDR3aa: CASSPEGETQYF; d_gene: .; v_gene: TRBV18; abundance: .; j_gene: TRBJ2-5
CDR3nt: TGTGCCAGCAGCTTAAGCGGCCAAGAGACCCAGTACTTC; CDR3aa: CASSLSGQETQYF; d_gene: .; v_gene: TRBV7-3; abundance: .; j_gene: TRBJ2-5
CDR3nt: TGCGCCAGCAGCCCGCGGGGGGCTACGGGTAATGAAAAACTGTTTTTT; CDR3aa: CASSPRGATGNEKLFF; d_gene: .; v_gene: TRBV5-1; abundance: .; j_gene: TRBJ1-4
CDR3nt: TGTGCCAGCAGCTTAGGATCAGGGTATAGCAATCAGCCCCAGCATTTT; CDR3aa: CASSLGSGYSNQPQHF; d_gene: .; v_gene: TRBV7-2; abundance: .; j_gene: TRBJ1-5
CDR3nt: TGCGCCAGCAGCAGGGGACAGCAAGCTCTGAACACTGAAGCTTTCTTT; CDR3aa: CASSRGQQALNTEAFF; d_gene: TRBD1; v_gene: TRBV5-1; abundance: .; j_gene: TRBJ1-1
CDR3nt: TGTGCCAGCAGTGAATATAGGGGCAGGGGGGCAACTAATGAAAAACTGTTTTTT; CDR3aa: CASSEYRGRGATNEKLFF; d_gene: TRBD1; v_gene: TRBV25-1; abundance: .; j_gene: TRBJ1-4
CDR3nt: TGCGCCAGCAGCTTGGAGAGGGGAAATGCCTATGGCTACACCTTC; CDR3aa: CASSLERGNAYGYTF; d_gene: .; v_gene: TRBV5-1; abundance: .; j_gene: TRBJ1-2
CDR3nt: TGCGCCAGCAGTTTGAGGGTCGGGTTAGCCCATGAGCAGTTCTTC; CDR3aa: CASSLRVGLAHEQFF; d_gene: .; v_gene: TRBV10-1; abundance: once; j_gene: TRBJ2-1
CDR3nt: TGTGCCAGCAGCGCGGGGGGGTTTGATTACGAGCAGTACTTC; CDR3aa: CASSAGGFDYEQYF; d_gene: TRBD2; v_gene: TRBV11-1; abundance: .; j_gene: TRBJ2-7
CDR3nt: TGTGCCAGCAGCAGGACAGGGTTTTCGGCTAATTCACCCCTCCACTTT; CDR3aa: CASSRTGFSANSPLHF; d_gene: TRBD1; v_gene: TRBV2; abundance: .; j_gene: TRBJ1-6
CDR3nt: TGCGCCAGCAGCTTGGAAGGGCTGGTCACCGGGGAGCTGTTTTTT; CDR3aa: CASSLEGLVTGELFF; d_gene: .; v_gene: TRBV5-1; abundance: .; j_gene: TRBJ2-2
CDR3nt: TGTGCCAGTAGTAATGGGGGGGGACACACAGATACGCAGTATTTT; CDR3aa: CASSNGGGHTDTQYF; d_gene: .; v_gene: TRBV19; abundance: .; j_gene: TRBJ2-3
CDR3nt: TGTGCCAGCAGCTTAGGGCTCGCGAGGCCCTGGGAGACCCAGTACTTC; CDR3aa: CASSLGLARPWETQYF; d_gene: .; v_gene: TRBV7-2; abundance: .; j_gene: TRBJ2-5
CDR3nt: TGTGCCAGCAGCTTGGGGGGACAGGGTACCGACGAGCAGTACTTC; CDR3aa: CASSLGGQGTDEQYF; d_gene: TRBD1; v_gene: TRBV5-4; abundance: .; j_gene: TRBJ2-7
CDR3nt: TGTGCCAGCAGCTTGGTTTCCGGGTCCCACGAGCAGTACTTC; CDR3aa: CASSLVSGSHEQYF; d_gene: .; v_gene: TRBV5-5; abundance: .; j_gene: TRBJ2-7
CDR3nt: TGTGCCAGCAGAGCCCTTAGCGGGGGGGCCTGGGAGACCCAGTACTTC; CDR3aa: CASRALSGGAWETQYF; d_gene: TRBD2; v_gene: TRBV2; abundance: .; j_gene: TRBJ2-5
CDR3nt: TGTGCCAGCACCAAAGGACAGATGAACTATGGCTACACCTTC; CDR3aa: CASTKGQMNYGYTF; d_gene: .; v_gene: TRBV6-5; abundance: once; j_gene: TRBJ1-2
CDR3nt: TGTGCCAGCAGCGTGACCCCATATCAGCCCCAGCATTTT; CDR3aa: CASSVTPYQPQHF; d_gene: .; v_gene: TRBV5-5; abundance: .; j_gene: TRBJ1-5
CDR3nt: TGTGCCAGCAGCCAACTAGCGGGAGAGGGAGAGACCCAGTACTTC; CDR3aa: CASSQLAGEGETQYF; d_gene: TRBD2; v_gene: TRBV3-1/TRBV3-2; abundance: .; j_gene: TRBJ2-5
CDR3nt: TGTGCCAGCAAGTGGGGGACAGGCTATGGCTACACCTTC; CDR3aa: CASKWGTGYGYTF; d_gene: TRBD1; v_gene: TRBV19; abundance: .; j_gene: TRBJ1-2
CDR3nt: TGTGCCAGCAGCGCATGGGGGGCAAGAACCTACAATGAGCAGTTCTTC; CDR3aa: CASSAWGARTYNEQFF; d_gene: .; v_gene: TRBV7-2; abundance: .; j_gene: TRBJ2-1
CDR3nt: TGTGCCAGCAGCCGGAGACACGGAGCTAACTATGGCTACACCTTC; CDR3aa: CASSRRHGANYGYTF; d_gene: .; v_gene: TRBV7-2; abundance: once; j_gene: TRBJ1-2
CDR3nt: TGTGCCAGCAGCTTAGCAGCGGGTTGGGGGTTGTACAATGAGCAGTTCTTC; CDR3aa: CASSLAAGWGLYNEQFF; d_gene: .; v_gene: TRBV11-2; abundance: .; j_gene: TRBJ2-1
CDR3nt: TGTGCCAGCAGTGGGGACGGTCCGAACACTGAAGCTTTCTTT; CDR3aa: CASSGDGPNTEAFF; d_gene: .; v_gene: TRBV25-1; abundance: once; j_gene: TRBJ1-1
CDR3nt: TGTGCCAGCAGCCAAGTAGGGGGGGGATCACCCCTCCACTTT; CDR3aa: CASSQVGGGSPLHF; d_gene: .; v_gene: TRBV3-1/TRBV3-2; abundance: .; j_gene: TRBJ1-6
CDR3nt: TGTGCCAGCAGCGTAGGTCCCCCAGGGACTGGGGCCAACGTCCTGACTTTC; CDR3aa: CASSVGPPGTGANVLTF; d_gene: .; v_gene: TRBV9; abundance: .; j_gene: TRBJ2-6
CDR3nt: TGTGCCAGCAGCCCGGGGGGACTAGCTATCTCTTACGAGCAGTACTTC; CDR3aa: CASSPGGLAISYEQYF; d_gene: TRBD2; v_gene: TRBV7-9; abundance: .; j_gene: TRBJ2-7
CDR3nt: TGTGCCAGCAGGGGGACTAGCGGGAGTCGCGGAGATACGCAGTATTTT; CDR3aa: CASRGTSGSRGDTQYF; d_gene: TRBD2; v_gene: TRBV2; abundance: .; j_gene: TRBJ2-3
CDR3nt: TGCGCCAGCAGCTTGAGTAGTGAGAACACCGGGGAGCTGTTTTTT; CDR3aa: CASSLSSENTGELFF; d_gene: .; v_gene: TRBV5-1; abundance: .; j_gene: TRBJ2-2
CDR3nt: TGTGCCAGCAGCATCCGGGACAGGTGGCTAGAGGGCTACACCTTC; CDR3aa: CASSIRDRWLEGYTF; d_gene: TRBD1; v_gene: TRBV13; abundance: once; j_gene: TRBJ1-2
CDR3nt: TGTGCCATCAGCTTGGGACAGGGGGCCTATGGCTACACCTTC; CDR3aa: CAISLGQGAYGYTF; d_gene: TRBD1; v_gene: TRBV10-3; abundance: .; j_gene: TRBJ1-2
CDR3nt: TGTGCCAGCAGAGCCGACCGCCGCTCTGGAAACACCATATATTTT; CDR3aa: CASRADRRSGNTIYF; d_gene: .; v_gene: TRBV6-5; abundance: .; j_gene: TRBJ1-3
CDR3nt: TGTGCTAGTGGTTTTCTCCCTCCCGGCGGAGCTTTCTTT; CDR3aa: CASGFLPPGGAFF; d_gene: .; v_gene: TRBV12-5; abundance: .; j_gene: TRBJ1-1
CDR3nt: TGTGCCAGCAGCTTAGCTAGCGGGGGATTCGAGCAGTACTTC; CDR3aa: CASSLASGGFEQYF; d_gene: TRBD2; v_gene: TRBV11-2; abundance: .; j_gene: TRBJ2-7